These 21 T cell receptor beta chains came from one sample sequenced in a study of siplizumab effects on memory and regulatory T cells. The assay was immunoSEQ multiplex PCR, and TCRdb's table has in-frame clones only and misses some. The sample has around 86,000 clones; approximately 93% are singletons. What was sequenced was non-Treg CD4+ T cells sorted from blood. The receptors stem from a human donor in good health.

There are a few counts of this clone. The chain recombines TRBV7-9 with TRBJ1-2; maybe TRBD1 (5 bases). CDR1 and CDR2 from the germline V gene are SEHNR and FQNEAQ (reference sequence). The CDR3 consists of 15 residues. Trimming removed 0 bases at V and 4 bases at J, with 12 bases between. As DNA, the CDR3 is TGTGCCAGCAGCTTAGCCCAGCAGGGTCTCTATGGCTACACCTTC. Encoded protein: CASSLAQQGLYGYTF.

The chain carries TRBV5-1 and TRBJ2-5, with 10 bases matching TRBD2. Per germline, CDR1 SGHRS and CDR2 YFSETQ. The CDR3 totals 16 residues. Losses at the gene ends were 0 bases for V and 2 bases for J; bases not matched to a gene: 4. CDR3 coding DNA: TGCGCCAGCAGCTTGGTGGTAGCGGGGGGACAAGAGACCCAGTACTTC. Translating gives CASSLVVAGGQETQYF.

This chain uses TRBV18 with TRBJ2-1; D is possibly TRBD2 (5 bases). Germline V gene data show CDR1 as KGHSH and CDR2 as LQKENI. Trimming removed 3 bases at V and 4 bases at J, with 10 bases between. This CDR3 region has 14 residues. The CDR3 bases are TGTGCCAGCTCACCGCCGGGGAAATACAATGAGCAGTTCTTC. Translating gives CASSPPGKYNEQFF.

The chain carries TRBV14 and TRBJ2-1, with 7 nucleotides matching TRBD2. Germline V gives CDR1 SGHDN, CDR2 FVKESK. With V trimmed by 0 bases and J by 4 bases, 6 bases remained unmatched. This CDR3 contains 16 residues. As DNA, the CDR3 is TGTGCCAGCAGCCAAGATTTTGGCGGGGGATACAATGAGCAGTTCTTC. Amino acid sequence: CASSQDFGGGYNEQFF.

The DNA for the CDR3 is TGTGCCAGCAGGCCGGGGACAGGGGGATACAATGAGCAGTTCTTC. The encoded protein is CASRPGTGGYNEQFF. The V and J genes are TRBV2 and TRBJ2-1; 11 nucleotides agree with TRBD1. V shed 6 bases, J shed 4 bases, and the junction held 5 bases outside the gene matches. Germline V gene sequence: CDR1 SNHLY, CDR2 FYNNEI. This CDR3 has 15 residues.

Only one count was recorded for this clone. The gene calls are TRBV2 and TRBJ2-1; 9 nucleotides match TRBD2. The V gene's germline CDR1 is SNHLY and CDR2 FYNNEI. The CDR3 is made up of 15 amino acids. V lost 8 bases, J lost 8 bases, and 13 bases stayed unmatched. CDR3 coding DNA: TGTGCCAGCGCATACGGCGGGGGGGCCAGGTATGAGCAGTTCTTC. Amino acids: CASAYGGGARYEQFF.

The chain uses TRBV6-6 and TRBJ1-1; D is undetermined. This CDR3 region has 11 residues. From germline, CDR1 is MNHNY and CDR2 SVGAGI (reference sequence). Deletions cut 7 bases from V and 3 bases from J, with 6 bases between. CDR3 DNA sequence: TGTGCCAGCAAATGGGACACTGAAGCTTTCTTT. It specifies CASKWDTEAFF.

The genes are TRBV6-6 and TRBJ2-2; the D gene is possibly TRBD1 (6 bases). V lost 7 bases and J 6 bases, leaving 15 bases between the germline ends. Looked up from germline, CDR1 is MNHNY and CDR2 is SVGAGI (reference sequence). The CDR3 sequence is 14 residues long. Written as DNA, the CDR3 is TGTGCCAGCAATCTACAGGGAAAGGCCGGGGAGCTGTTTTTT. Encoded protein: CASNLQGKAGELFF.

V is TRBV30 and J is TRBJ2-7; possible D gene TRBD2, 7 bases. This CDR3 is built from 14 residues. The germline V gene encodes CDR1 GTSNPN and CDR2 SVGIG (reference sequence). V lost 5 bases to trimming and J lost 2 bases, with 16 bases between them. The CDR3 DNA reads TGTGCCTGGCACCCCGGGGGGCAGCCCTACGAGCAGTACTTC. Amino acids: CAWHPGGQPYEQYF. The full variable domain, in which reference TRBV30 and TRBJ2-7 provide the parts outside the CDR3, is SQTIHQWPATLVQPVGSPLSLECTVEGTSNPNLYWYRQAAGRGLQLLFYSVGIGQISSEVPQNLSASRPQDRQFILSSKKLLLSDSGFYLCAWHPGGQPYEQYFGPGTRLTVT.

The rearrangement uses TRBV19 and TRBJ1-2; the D is unclear. The CDR3 totals 12 residues. Germline assignment: CDR1 LNHDA and CDR2 SQIVND (reference sequence). Trimming stripped 7 bases from V and 1 base from J, with 7 bases between. CDR3 in DNA: TGTGCCAGTACTCGGGTTAACTATGGCTACACCTTC. Residues: CASTRVNYGYTF.

In DNA, the CDR3 is TGCGCCAGCGCCAGGGCGGACAGGGAACTTCATGGCTACACCTTC. As protein: CASARADRELHGYTF. The genes are TRBV5-1 and TRBJ1-2; 8 bases match TRBD1. The CDR3 is made up of 15 amino acids. The germline CDR1 and CDR2 sequences are SGHRS and YFSETQ. The J segment lost 6 bases and the V segment lost 7 bases, leaving 14 bases of the junction unmatched.

For the CDR3, the DNA is TGTGCCACCAGCAGGGGACTGGCTGAAAAACTGTTTTTT. Translating it yields CATSRGLAEKLFF. J is TRBJ1-4 and V is TRBV15; D possibly corresponds to TRBD1 (5 bases). Trimming cost V 3 bases and J 7 bases, with 9 bases left between them. This CDR3 has 13 residues. Germline V gene lookup returns CDR1 LNHNV and CDR2 YYDKDF (reference sequence). Using reference TRBV15 and TRBJ1-4 for the parts outside the CDR3, the full variable domain is DAMVIQNPRYQVTQFGKPVTLSCSQTLNHNVMYWYQQKSSQAPKLLFHYYDKDFNNEADTPDNFQSRRPNTSFCFLDIRSPGLGDTAMYLCATSRGLAEKLFFGSGTQLSVL.

The rearrangement uses TRBV19 and TRBJ2-5, with TRBD1 matching 9 bases. The CDR3 contains 15 residues. V lost 3 bases to trimming and J lost 5 bases; unmatched junction nucleotides: 7. From germline, CDR1 is LNHDA and CDR2 SQIVND (reference sequence). CDR3 sequence: CASSIQGQGTETQYF. The CDR3 nucleotides are TGTGCCAGTAGTATCCAAGGACAGGGGACCGAGACCCAGTACTTC.

This clone appeared once. The chain employs TRBV11-3 and TRBJ2-5; D call uncertain. Trimming shortened V by 2 bases and J by 5 bases, and 15 bases separated the two germline ends. The CDR3 contains 15 residues. The germline V gene encodes CDR1 SGHNT and CDR2 YENEEA. This CDR3 is CASSLYILGLETQYF. CDR3 nucleotide sequence: TGTGCCAGCAGCTTATACATTCTCGGGCTGGAGACCCAGTACTTC.

This clone was picked up one time. The chain recombines TRBV6-1 with TRBJ2-7; the match to TRBD1 covers 9 bases. The CDR3 contains 12 residues. CDR1 and CDR2 from the germline V gene are MNHNS and SASEGT. V lost 11 bases and J lost 3; bases outside the gene matches: 5. The CDR3 DNA follows: TGTGCCGGGGGGACAGGGCACTACGAGCAGTACTTC. It translates to CAGGTGHYEQYF.

The CDR3 sequence: CASSDRNYGYTF. CDR3 sequence (DNA): TGTGCCAGCAGTGACAGGAACTATGGCTACACCTTC. This chain links TRBV6-4 with TRBJ1-2; D gene unclear. Germline values: CDR1 MRHNA, CDR2 SNTAGT. This CDR3 has 12 residues. V was cut by 2 bases and J by 2 bases, with 3 bases left in between.

V and J are TRBV11-2 and TRBJ1-6; no reliable D call. The V end was cut by 4 bases, the J end by 7 bases, with 2 bases between. This CDR3 region has 11 residues. Germline loops: CDR1 SGHAT, CDR2 FQNNGV. CDR3 sequence (DNA): TGTGCCAGCAGCTCGAATTCACCCCTCCACTTT. This gives the protein CASSSNSPLHF.

The gene calls are TRBV30 and TRBJ1-2, with a weak D call TRBD1 (5 bases). The CDR3 runs 14 residues. Germline V gene data show CDR1 as GTSNPN and CDR2 as SVGIG (reference sequence). V lost 3 bases and J lost 4, with 15 bases in between. The CDR3 bases are TGTGCCTGGAGAACACCTGGGGGTGGCTATGGCTACACCTTC. Translated, it gives CAWRTPGGGYGYTF.

The rearrangement links TRBV5-4 to TRBJ1-4; possible D gene TRBD1, 6 bases. The CDR3 is 17 residues long. Trimming stripped 0 bases from V and 2 bases from J, with 14 bases between. Germline CDR1 is SGHNT and CDR2 is YYREEE (reference sequence). CDR3 amino acids: CASSLDVGGATNEKLFF. The CDR3 coding sequence is TGTGCCAGCAGCTTGGATGTCGGGGGCGCGACTAATGAAAAACTGTTTTTT.

This clone was counted a single time. V gene TRBV30 combines with J gene TRBJ2-2, with a weak D call TRBD2 (7 bases). From germline, CDR1 is GTSNPN and CDR2 SVGIG (reference sequence). This CDR3 comprises 17 residues. Trimming took off 2 bases at V and 1 base at J, with 17 bases between the two ends. The CDR3 sequence is CAWSSLAGAKNTGELFF. The DNA of the CDR3 is TGTGCCTGGAGTTCACTGGCGGGGGCTAAGAACACCGGGGAGCTGTTTTTT. Based on the CDR3 plus reference TRBV30 and TRBJ2-2, the full variable domain is SQTIHQWPATLVQPVGSPLSLECTVEGTSNPNLYWYRQAAGRGLQLLFYSVGIGQISSEVPQNLSASRPQDRQFILSSKKLLLSDSGFYLCAWSSLAGAKNTGELFFGEGSRLTVL.

The chain links TRBV19 to TRBJ2-7; D may be TRBD1 or TRBD2 (5 bases each). Germline CDR1 is LNHDA and CDR2 is SQIVND (reference sequence). The CDR3 runs to 16 residues. With 4 bases removed from V and 0 bases from J, the gap between germline ends came to 16 bases. CDR3 sequence (DNA): TGTGCCAGTAGTACCCAGATGGGGGTTAGCTCCTACGAGCAGTACTTC. It encodes CASSTQMGVSSYEQYF. Complete variable domain (other parts from reference TRBV19 and TRBJ2-7): DGGITQSPKYLFRKEGQNVTLSCEQNLNHDAMYWYRQDPGQGLRLIYYSQIVNDFQKGDIAEGYSVSREKKESFPLTVTSAQKNPTAFYLCASSTQMGVSSYEQYFGPGTRLTVT.